A single sample gave rise to the 14 T cell receptor beta chains below, sequenced in a study of shared clonotypes between healthy human individuals. The protocol was immunoSEQ multiplex PCR, while the TCRdb copy is restricted to in-frame clones and leaves out a portion. The table records about 690,000 clones, 90% of them present only once. Sequencing was done on a sample of memory CD8+ T cells from PBMCs. Described subset: CD45RO+ cells pooled with CCR7-negative TemRA cells. The receptors here all came from a man between 18 and 35 years old in good health. Some clones in this sample may be carry-over from other donors' samples.

The rearrangement links TRBV7-2 to TRBJ1-4; TRBD1 might be the D (5 bases). The germline CDR1 and CDR2 sequences are SGHTA and FQGNSA. The CDR3 runs 16 residues. V was cut by 1 base and J by 2 bases, with 11 bases left in between. The CDR3 region has the DNA TGTGCCAGCAGCTTAGAAACGGAGGGGACTAATGAAAAACTGTTTTTT. This gives the protein CASSLETEGTNEKLFF. The whole variable domain, remainder taken from reference TRBV7-2 and TRBJ1-4, is GAGVSQSPSNKVTEKGKDVELRCDPISGHTALYWYRQSLGQGLEFLIYFQGNSAPDKSGLPSDRFSAERTGGSVSTLTIQRTQQEDSAVYLCASSLETEGTNEKLFFGSGTQLSVL.

The chain uses TRBV2 and TRBJ1-4; the match to TRBD1 covers 9 bases. Germline V gene lookup returns CDR1 SNHLY and CDR2 FYNNEI. J lost 8 bases, V lost 5 bases, and 15 bases had no gene match. This CDR3 spans 17 amino acids. CDR3 coding DNA: TGTGCCAGCAGTTACCCACAGGGGGCGCTTCAGGAGGAAAAACTGTTTTTT. It specifies CASSYPQGALQEEKLFF.

This chain uses TRBV27 with TRBJ2-1; the match to TRBD2 covers 8 bases. From germline, CDR1 is MNHEY and CDR2 SMNVEV (reference sequence). The CDR3 sequence is 15 residues long. V shed 7 bases and J 5 bases; nucleotides not matched to a gene: 10. The CDR3, as DNA: TGTGCCAGCATCCCAACAAGCGGGAGCCACAATGAGCAGTTCTTC. The encoded protein is CASIPTSGSHNEQFF.

This chain joins TRBV7-3 and TRBJ2-1; D call uncertain. V lost 5 bases and J lost 10, with 12 bases in between. Germline lookup yields CDR1 SGHTA and CDR2 FQGTGA. The CDR3 is made up of 12 amino acids. The CDR3 DNA reads TGTGCCAGCAGCAGTAAAAGAGACGAGCAGTTCTTC. Amino acid sequence: CASSSKRDEQFF. Supplemented by reference TRBV7-3 and TRBJ2-1, the full variable domain reads GAGVSQTPSNKVTEKGKYVELRCDPISGHTALYWYRQSLGQGPEFLIYFQGTGAADDSGLPNDRFFAVRPEGSVSTLKIQRTERGDSAVYLCASSSKRDEQFFGPGTRLTVL.

CDR3 residues: CASSLASVPPFIPNTEAFF. In DNA, the CDR3 is TGTGCCAGCAGCTTGGCTTCAGTCCCACCATTTATTCCCAACACTGAAGCTTTCTTT. This rearrangement joins TRBV5-6 to TRBJ1-1; D is unresolved. Germline CDR1 is SGHDT and CDR2 is YYEEEE. Trimming pared 0 bases from V and 2 bases from J, leaving 23 bases between. The CDR3 totals 19 residues. Full variable domain (outside the CDR3, taken from reference TRBV5-6 and TRBJ1-1): DAGVTQSPTHLIKTRGQQVTLRCSPKSGHDTVSWYQQALGQGPQFIFQYYEEEERQRGNFPDRFSGHQFPNYSSELNVNALLLGDSALYLCASSLASVPPFIPNTEAFFGQGTRLTVV.

The chain joins TRBV20-1 to TRBJ1-2; D might be TRBD1 (6 bases). Trimming took 5 bases from V and 5 from J, leaving 9 bases between them. Per the germline V gene, CDR1 is DFQATT and CDR2 is SNEGSKA (reference sequence). The CDR3 loop spans 11 amino acids. DNA for the CDR3: TGCAGTGCTTTAACAGGGTATGGCTACACCTTC. It is translated as CSALTGYGYTF.

The CDR3 loop is CASSLAGGHADGYTF. As DNA, the CDR3 is TGTGCCAGCAGCTTAGCCGGGGGACACGCCGATGGCTACACCTTC. This sequence joins TRBV7-9 and TRBJ1-2; D is perhaps TRBD1 (6 bases). V lost 0 bases and J 6 bases, leaving 14 bases between the germline ends. The germline gives CDR1 SEHNR, CDR2 FQNEAQ (reference sequence). The CDR3 length is 15 residues.

This chain uses TRBV27 with TRBJ1-2; 7 bases agree with TRBD1. The germline V gene has CDR1 MNHEY and CDR2 SMNVEV (reference sequence). The CDR3 is 15 residues long. V shed 2 bases and J 2 bases; nucleotides not matched to a gene: 5. The CDR3 loop reads CASSLGTGVNYGYTF. The CDR3 region has the DNA TGTGCCAGCAGTTTAGGTACAGGGGTAAACTATGGCTACACCTTC.

This clone was seen a single time. The chain is built from TRBV19 and TRBJ2-7; TRBD1 is a possible D gene (7 bases). V was clipped by 4 bases and J by 0 bases, with 10 bases between them. This CDR3 has 14 amino acids. The germline CDR1 and CDR2 sequences are LNHDA and SQIVND (reference sequence). The CDR3 region has the DNA TGTGCCAGTAGTACAGGGGGGAGCTCCTACGAGCAGTACTTC. Translating it yields CASSTGGSSYEQYF.

V usage is TRBV5-5 and J usage is TRBJ2-5; 12 bases are shared with TRBD1. The germline gives CDR1 SGHKS, CDR2 YYEKEE (reference sequence). Losses at the gene ends were 5 bases for V and 2 bases for J; bases not matched to a gene: 7. CDR3 length: 16 amino acids. The CDR3: CASRNPGQGAQETQYF. The DNA for the CDR3 is TGTGCCAGCAGGAACCCGGGACAGGGGGCACAAGAGACCCAGTACTTC.

This clone was detected many times. The chain recombines TRBV25-1 with TRBJ1-4, with 9 bases lining up with TRBD1. The germline gives CDR1 MGHDK, CDR2 SYGVNS. The CDR3 has 13 residues. V was pared by 8 bases and J by 7 bases, with 5 bases of the junction left unmatched. The CDR3 region is CASRDRESEKLFF. In DNA form, the CDR3 reads TGTGCCAGCCGGGACAGGGAAAGTGAAAAACTGTTTTTT.

The chain is built from TRBV27 and TRBJ2-7; D gene unclear. Germline CDR1 reads MNHEY; CDR2 reads SMNVEV (reference sequence). The V gene lost 3 bases and the J gene lost 5 bases, with 14 bases spanning the gap. CDR3 size: 14 residues. The DNA for the CDR3 is TGTGCCAGCAGTTTGCTAGGACCTAAGCACGAGCAGTACTTC. It translates to CASSLLGPKHEQYF.

Only one count was recorded for this clone. The rearrangement joins TRBV13 to TRBJ2-2, with 11 bases aligning to TRBD2. V was pared by 3 bases and J by 4 bases, with 4 bases of the junction left unmatched. Germline CDR1 and CDR2: PRHDT and FYEKMQ (reference sequence). The CDR3 runs to 16 residues. CDR3 DNA sequence: TGTGCCAGCAGCTTGGGACTAGCGGAGTTCACCGGGGAGCTGTTTTTT. Protein sequence: CASSLGLAEFTGELFF.

The chain carries TRBV6-6 and TRBJ2-2; TRBD2 aligns across 11 bases. Germline trimming cut 0 bases from V and 8 bases from J; bases unmatched to any gene: 2. Looked up from germline, CDR1 is MNHNY and CDR2 is SVGAGI (reference sequence). There are 15 residues in the CDR3. CDR3 region: CASSYSASGRGELFF. The CDR3, as DNA: TGTGCCAGCAGTTACTCGGCTAGCGGGAGGGGGGAGCTGTTTTTT.